A single sample gave rise to the 32 T cell receptor beta chains below, sequenced in a study of cytomegalovirus exposure and HLA in healthy donors. This PCR relied on a set of 60 Vbeta primers and 13 Jbeta primers. Some clones are missing from TCRdb's copy, which holds only in-frame ones; the method was immunoSEQ multiplex PCR. The sample lists about 140,000 clones, 60% to 85% occurring once. Sequenced sample: PBMCs. The receptor source for this set is a man in his forties in good health and CMV-seropositive.

This clone was found a few times. The rearrangement links TRBV19 to TRBJ2-5, with D possibly matching TRBD1 (5 bases). The V and J ends lost 9 bases and 1 base respectively, with 12 bases between them. Germline V CDR1 and CDR2: LNHDA, SQIVND (reference sequence). CDR3 length: 13 amino acids. This chain's CDR3 is CASNDRPQETQYF. The DNA of the CDR3 is TGTGCCAGCAATGACAGACCCCAAGAGACCCAGTACTTC.

This chain uses TRBV7-2 with TRBJ2-7; no clear D gene. The CDR3 contains 13 residues. Germline CDR1 SGHTA, CDR2 FQGNSA. V lost 0 bases and J 2 bases, leaving 5 bases between the germline ends. CDR3 nucleotides: TGTGCCAGCAGCTTAGCTGTAGCCTACGAGCAGTACTTC. As protein: CASSLAVAYEQYF. Drawing the rest from reference TRBV7-2 and TRBJ2-7, the complete variable domain is GAGVSQSPSNKVTEKGKDVELRCDPISGHTALYWYRQSLGQGLEFLIYFQGNSAPDKSGLPSDRFSAERTGGSVSTLTIQRTQQEDSAVYLCASSLAVAYEQYFGPGTRLTVT.

The V call is TRBV6-5, the J call TRBJ2-7; TRBD1 might be the D (6 bases). This CDR3 is 16 amino acids long. CDR1 is MNHEY and CDR2 is SVGAGI in the germline V gene. Trimming shortened V by 0 bases and J by 3 bases, and 15 bases separated the two germline ends. The CDR3 is CASSYSALQGYYEQYF. DNA for the CDR3: TGTGCCAGCAGTTACTCCGCTTTACAGGGCTACTACGAGCAGTACTTC.

The rearrangement links TRBV7-9 to TRBJ2-3, with a tentative D call TRBD2 (5 bases). Germline V gives CDR1 SEHNR, CDR2 FQNEAQ (reference sequence). The length of the CDR3 is 18 residues. V lost 1 base and J 0 bases, leaving 17 bases between the germline ends. CDR3 DNA sequence: TGTGCCAGCAGCTTAGGGCCCTGGCGGGCCACTAGCACAGATACGCAGTATTTT. As protein: CASSLGPWRATSTDTQYF.

The chain's CDR3 is CASSSAPSGRANTQYF. DNA for the CDR3: TGTGCCAGCAGCTCAGCTCCTAGCGGGAGGGCAAATACGCAGTATTTT. The chain couples TRBV11-2 to TRBJ2-3, with 12 nucleotides matching TRBD2. CDR1 is SGHAT, CDR2 FQNNGV, per germline. This CDR3 has 16 amino acids. With 4 bases clipped from V and 7 bases from J, the junction kept 9 bases outside the gene matches.

The J gene is TRBJ2-1, the V gene TRBV4-1; 10 bases fit TRBD2. In germline, CDR1 is MGHRA, CDR2 YSYEKL. The CDR3 is 17 amino acids. Trimming removed 0 bases from V and 5 bases from J; junction bases left unmatched: 7. The CDR3 spells CASSQEESGGVDNEQFF. The CDR3 bases are TGCGCCAGCAGCCAAGAGGAAAGCGGGGGGGTCGACAATGAGCAGTTCTTC.

The chain recombines TRBV7-2 with TRBJ2-7, with TRBD1 identical over 10 bases. The CDR3 loop spans 15 amino acids. The V gene's germline CDR1 is SGHTA and CDR2 FQGNSA. With V trimmed by 4 bases and J by 4 bases, 7 bases remained unmatched. As DNA, the CDR3 is TGTGCCAGCAGCTCAACCGGGACAGGGGCTTACGAGCAGTACTTC. Residues: CASSSTGTGAYEQYF.

V and J are TRBV28 and TRBJ2-7; 9 positions match TRBD1. The CDR3 runs 13 residues. Germline V gene lookup returns CDR1 MDHEN and CDR2 SYDVKM. The V segment lost 6 bases and the J segment 6 bases; nucleotides outside the gene matches: 6. CDR3 nucleotides: TGTGCCAGCAGCCGCGTGACAGGGGGCGAGCAGTACTTC. As protein: CASSRVTGGEQYF.

This chain uses TRBV5-4 with TRBJ2-3; D possibly corresponds to TRBD1 (6 bases). Trimming stripped 4 bases from V and 0 bases from J, with 12 bases between. CDR1 SGHNT and CDR2 YYREEE come from the germline V gene (reference sequence). The CDR3 consists of 15 residues. The CDR3 sequence is CASSPDSESTDTQYF. The CDR3 DNA is TGTGCCAGCAGCCCGGACAGTGAGAGCACAGATACGCAGTATTTT.

The chain carries TRBV7-2 and TRBJ2-2; 10 nucleotides line up with TRBD2. The CDR3 runs 18 residues. The V segment lost 1 base and the J segment 4 bases; nucleotides outside the gene matches: 9. Germline values: CDR1 SGHTA, CDR2 FQGNSA. The chain's CDR3 is CASSLEVLAGRGTGELFF. The DNA for the CDR3 is TGTGCCAGCAGCTTAGAAGTACTAGCGGGAAGGGGCACCGGGGAGCTGTTTTTT.

The CDR3 protein is CASSLVQAPYNEQFF. DNA for the CDR3: TGCGCCAGCAGCTTGGTTCAGGCTCCCTACAATGAGCAGTTCTTC. The genes are TRBV5-1 and TRBJ2-1; D gene ambiguous. This CDR3 contains 15 residues. Trimming cost V 0 bases and J 2 bases, with 9 bases left between them. CDR1 SGHRS and CDR2 YFSETQ come from the germline V gene.

To note about this clone: The junction departs from the called germline gene at one end, perhaps through a read error. V and J are TRBV19 and TRBJ1-1; D perhaps matches TRBD1 (5 bases). The germline CDR1 and CDR2 sequences are LNHDA and SQIVND (reference sequence). The CDR3 contains 13 residues. The CDR3 bases are TGTGCCAGTAACCAGGGATCCTACACTGCAGCTTTCTTT. Translating gives CASNQGSYTAAFF.

The J gene is TRBJ1-1, the V gene TRBV5-1, with D maybe TRBD1 (5 bases). The CDR3 sequence is 14 residues long. The V end lost 4 bases, the J end lost 3 bases, and 13 bases lay between the germline ends. Germline values: CDR1 SGHRS, CDR2 YFSETQ. In DNA, the CDR3 is TGCGCCAGCAGCGGGAAGACAGTTGACACTGAAGCTTTCTTT. Its translation: CASSGKTVDTEAFF.

This chain joins TRBV6-1 and TRBJ1-5, with D maybe TRBD1 (5 bases). V was shortened by 8 bases and J by 4 bases, with 15 bases between the two germline ends. The CDR3 spans 14 residues. The V gene's germline CDR1 is MNHNS and CDR2 SASEGT. In nucleotides, the CDR3 is TGTGCCAGCCAAATCGGACAACTAAATCAGCCCCAGCATTTT. This sequence encodes CASQIGQLNQPQHF.

V and J are TRBV7-8 and TRBJ1-5; D possibly corresponds to TRBD1 (6 bases). The germline gives CDR1 SGHVS, CDR2 FQNEAQ. This CDR3 comprises 13 residues. V gave up 5 bases and J gave up 7 bases, with 12 bases separating them. The CDR3 DNA reads as TGTGCCAGCAGCCCAGGGGATTCACAGCCCCAGCATTTT. Translation: CASSPGDSQPQHF.

V gene TRBV5-8 combines with J gene TRBJ2-2; D possibly corresponds to TRBD1 (5 bases). There are 15 residues in the CDR3. V was clipped by 1 base and J by 0 bases, with 7 bases between them. Germline-derived CDR1 and CDR2 are SGHTS and YDEGEE. CDR3 region: CASSLRQPNTGELFF. In nucleotides, the CDR3 is TGTGCCAGCAGCTTGAGACAGCCGAACACCGGGGAGCTGTTTTTT.

Concerning this clone: This specimen includes other DNA sequences encoding the same CDR3. The chain links TRBV5-6 to TRBJ1-1; perhaps TRBD1 as D (5 bases). Germline lookup yields CDR1 SGHDT and CDR2 YYEEEE. The CDR3 sequence is 12 residues long. V shed 3 bases and J shed 8 bases, with 11 bases lying between them. CDR3 DNA sequence: TGTGCCAGCAGCTGGGGGGAGGCCGAAGCTTTCTTT. It encodes CASSWGEAEAFF. Complete variable domain (other parts from reference TRBV5-6 and TRBJ1-1): DAGVTQSPTHLIKTRGQQVTLRCSPKSGHDTVSWYQQALGQGPQFIFQYYEEEERQRGNFPDRFSGHQFPNYSSELNVNALLLGDSALYLCASSWGEAEAFFGQGTRLTVV.

The J gene is TRBJ2-5, the V gene TRBV7-2; 11 bases align to TRBD2. The CDR3 covers 20 residues. From germline, CDR1 is SGHTA and CDR2 FQGNSA. Trimming cost V 0 bases and J 5 bases; bases outside gene matches: 17. This chain's CDR3 is CASSLAPFPRVSGRGETQYF. In nucleotides, the CDR3 is TGTGCCAGCAGCTTAGCGCCCTTTCCCCGGGTTAGCGGGAGGGGTGAGACCCAGTACTTC. The full variable domain, in which reference TRBV7-2 and TRBJ2-5 provide the parts outside the CDR3, is GAGVSQSPSNKVTEKGKDVELRCDPISGHTALYWYRQSLGQGLEFLIYFQGNSAPDKSGLPSDRFSAERTGGSVSTLTIQRTQQEDSAVYLCASSLAPFPRVSGRGETQYFGPGTRLLVL.

The genes are TRBV11-2 and TRBJ2-3; 10 nucleotides line up with TRBD2. The CDR3 is 15 amino acids. The ends lost 1 base at V and 8 bases at J; junction bases unmatched: 6. Germline V lookup: CDR1 SGHAT, CDR2 FQNNGV. The CDR3 spells CASSLVLASGGTQYF. Written as DNA, the CDR3 is TGTGCCAGCAGCTTAGTATTGGCTAGCGGGGGTACGCAGTATTTT. The full variable domain, rest sourced from reference TRBV11-2 and TRBJ2-3, is EAGVAQSPRYKIIEKRQSVAFWCNPISGHATLYWYQQILGQGPKLLIQFQNNGVVDDSQLPKDRFSAERLKGVDSTLKIQPAKLEDSAVYLCASSLVLASGGTQYFGPGTRLTVL.

The rearrangement uses TRBV7-9 and TRBJ1-1; D is unclear. CDR1 and CDR2 from the germline V gene are SEHNR and FQNEAQ (reference sequence). The CDR3 totals 13 residues. V was pared by 0 bases and J by 4 bases, with 6 bases between. The CDR3: CASSLAPGTEAFF. The CDR3 DNA is TGTGCCAGCAGCTTAGCTCCGGGCACTGAAGCTTTCTTT.

The CDR3 region has the DNA TGTGCCAGTAGTAGAGGACTAGCGGGAGGCGGGGAGCTGTTTTTT. This encodes CASSRGLAGGGELFF. The rearrangement uses TRBV19 and TRBJ2-2; 14 bases align to TRBD2. J gave up 7 bases and V 4 bases, and 2 bases lay outside the gene matches. Germline V gene lookup returns CDR1 LNHDA and CDR2 SQIVND (reference sequence). This CDR3 comprises 15 residues.

The chain carries TRBV5-1 and TRBJ2-5; TRBD2 agrees at 7 bases. Trimming at V came to 5 bases and at J to 5 bases, leaving 6 bases not matched to a gene. There are 13 residues in the CDR3. Germline V lookup: CDR1 SGHRS, CDR2 YFSETQ. CDR3 nucleotide sequence: TGCGCCAGCAGGTCGGGACTACAGGAGACCCAGTACTTC. Translating gives CASRSGLQETQYF.

The V gene is TRBV27, the J gene TRBJ2-5, with TRBD2 identical over 11 bases. The CDR3 loop spans 18 amino acids. J lost 1 base, V lost 0 bases, and 7 bases had no gene match. Germline V CDR1 and CDR2: MNHEY, SMNVEV (reference sequence). The CDR3 region is CASSLSPPTSGGQETQYF. Written as DNA, the CDR3 is TGTGCCAGCAGTTTATCTCCACCTACTAGCGGGGGCCAAGAGACCCAGTACTTC.

This rearrangement joins TRBV7-8 to TRBJ2-1; 11 nucleotides align to TRBD2. The CDR3 has 17 residues. Trimming at V came to 5 bases and at J to 6 bases, leaving 12 bases not matched to a gene. CDR1 is SGHVS and CDR2 is FQNEAQ in the germline V gene. In DNA, the CDR3 is TGTGCCAGCAGCCCTCAATTACTAGCGGGAGCTCCCAATGAGCAGTTCTTC. This encodes CASSPQLLAGAPNEQFF.

This chain uses TRBV2 with TRBJ1-2; no reliable D call. With 8 bases removed from V and 8 bases from J, the gap between germline ends came to 15 bases. Per the germline V gene, CDR1 is SNHLY and CDR2 is FYNNEI. The CDR3 extends over 12 amino acids. The CDR3 spells CASGPAFMGYTF. The CDR3 nucleotides read TGTGCCAGCGGGCCAGCTTTTATGGGCTACACCTTC.

The J gene is TRBJ2-7, the V gene TRBV7-2, with 7 bases that match TRBD2. Germline V gene data show CDR1 as SGHTA and CDR2 as FQGNSA. This CDR3 has 15 amino acids. V lost 3 bases, J lost 0 bases, and 5 bases stayed unmatched. CDR3 sequence (DNA): TGTGCCAGCAGCTTCAGAGGCGGGAGCTCCTACGAGCAGTACTTC. Its translation is CASSFRGGSSYEQYF.

This clone was recorded only once. The chain employs TRBV13 and TRBJ2-1; perhaps TRBD2 as D (6 bases). Trimming pared 5 bases from V and 0 bases from J, leaving 20 bases between. Germline-derived CDR1 and CDR2 are PRHDT and FYEKMQ (reference sequence). The length of the CDR3 is 18 residues. The CDR3 region has the DNA TGTGCCAGCAGCCCTCGGGCGGGACTCTTGCCCTCCTACAATGAGCAGTTCTTC. This translates into CASSPRAGLLPSYNEQFF.

This clone was seen a few times. The chain carries TRBV19 and TRBJ2-7, with 9 bases aligning to TRBD1. Losses at the gene ends were 5 bases for V and 4 bases for J; bases not matched to a gene: 6. The CDR3 sequence is 14 residues long. Germline V lookup: CDR1 LNHDA, CDR2 SQIVND (reference sequence). The CDR3, as DNA: TGTGCCAGTAGTGCGACAGGGGGTCTATACGAGCAGTACTTC. Protein product: CASSATGGLYEQYF.

The V call is TRBV4-3, the J call TRBJ2-5; 8 positions match TRBD2. The junction had 0 bases not matched to a gene; V was cut back by 1 base and J by 2 bases. The CDR3 sequence is 14 residues long. Germline CDR1 reads LGHNA; CDR2 reads YSLEER. The DNA of the CDR3 is TGCGCCAGCAGCCAAGCGGGGGGGCAAGAGACCCAGTACTTC. It encodes CASSQAGGQETQYF.

This chain joins TRBV5-8 and TRBJ2-7, with D possibly being TRBD2 (7 bases). With 0 bases removed from V and 3 bases from J, the gap between germline ends came to 10 bases. This CDR3 has 14 amino acids. CDR1 and CDR2 from the germline V gene are SGHTS and YDEGEE. CDR3 loop: CASSLGGGDYEQYF. CDR3 sequence (DNA): TGTGCCAGCAGCTTGGGAGGGGGGGACTACGAGCAGTACTTC. Drawing the rest from reference TRBV5-8 and TRBJ2-7, the complete variable domain is EAGVTQSPTHLIKTRGQQATLRCSPISGHTSVYWYQQALGLGLQFLLWYDEGEERNRGNFPPRFSGRQFPNYSSELNVNALELEDSALYLCASSLGGGDYEQYFGPGTRLTVT.

The chain links TRBV11-2 to TRBJ2-1; possible D gene TRBD2, 5 bases. V shed 1 base and J shed 5 bases, with 15 bases lying between them. The CDR3 is 16 amino acids. In germline, CDR1 is SGHAT, CDR2 FQNNGV. CDR3 nucleotides: TGTGCCAGCAGCTTAGGCGCGGGCGCGGCGGACAATGAGCAGTTCTTC. It yields the protein CASSLGAGAADNEQFF.

In this sample, this clone turned up once. V gene TRBV2 combines with J gene TRBJ1-4; possibly TRBD1 for D (6 bases). The CDR3 contains 15 residues. Germline V lookup: CDR1 SNHLY, CDR2 FYNNEI. Trimming took 8 bases from V and 4 from J, leaving 17 bases between them. The CDR3 loop is CASRPGHRFNEKLFF. The CDR3 nucleotides read TGTGCCAGCCGTCCGGGACACCGATTTAATGAAAAACTGTTTTTT.